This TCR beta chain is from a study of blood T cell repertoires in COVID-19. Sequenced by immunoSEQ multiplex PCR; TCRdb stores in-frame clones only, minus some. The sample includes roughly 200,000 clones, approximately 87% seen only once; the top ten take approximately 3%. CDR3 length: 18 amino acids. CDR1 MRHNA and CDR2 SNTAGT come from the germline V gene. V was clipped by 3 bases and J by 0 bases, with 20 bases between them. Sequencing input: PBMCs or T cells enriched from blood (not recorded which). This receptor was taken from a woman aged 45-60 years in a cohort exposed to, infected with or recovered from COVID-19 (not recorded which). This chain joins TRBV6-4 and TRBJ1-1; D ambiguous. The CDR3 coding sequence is TGTGCCAGCAGTGAAGGGAAGGGAGCTACTACCGTGAACACTGAAGCTTTCTTT. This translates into CASSEGKGATTVNTEAFF.